A selection of T cell receptor beta chains follows, all from one sample in a study of breast tumors, draining lymph nodes, adjacent tissues. A single record per CDR3 protein comes from TCRdb applying MiXCR to the multiplex PCR reads. The table records some 66,000 distinct CDR3 sequences, approximately 57% of them present only once. Sequences were obtained from breast tumor tissue. The receptors come from a female donor with breast cancer. Some clones in this sample may be carry-over from other donors' samples. Each CDR3 is given with its conserved first and last residue. D genes are given only for firm matches. Expanded clones are given a class, and other clones once, few, many or no size at all.

V gene: TRBV7-2
D gene: NA
CDR3 length: 15
J gene: TRBJ1-2
clone size: NA
CDR3 protein: CASSLEPSGPYGYPF
CDR3 DNA: TGTGCCAGCAGCTTAGAGCCGAGTGGGCCCTATGGCTACCCCTTC

V gene: TRBV20-1
D gene: TRBD2
CDR3 length: 17
J gene: TRBJ2-3
clone size: many
CDR3 protein: CSARDPRLAGVADTQYF
CDR3 DNA: TGCAGTGCTAGAGACCCCCGACTAGCGGGAGTCGCAGATACGCAGTATTTT

V gene: TRBV2
D gene: TRBD2
CDR3 length: 17
J gene: TRBJ2-5
clone size: once
CDR3 protein: CASMAGLAGGTMETQYF
CDR3 DNA: TGTGCCAGCATGGCTGGGCTAGCGGGGGGGACGATGGAGACCCAGTACTTC

V gene: TRBV5-1
D gene: TRBD2
CDR3 length: 17
J gene: TRBJ2-1
clone size: NA
CDR3 protein: CASSGLTGHRGDNEQFF
CDR3 DNA: TGCGCCAGCAGCGGTCTGACGGGGCATCGGGGGGACAATGAGCAGTTCTTC

V gene: TRBV20-1
D gene: NA
CDR3 length: 13
J gene: TRBJ1-1
clone size: many
CDR3 protein: CSAREGMNTEAFF
CDR3 DNA: TGCAGTGCTAGAGAGGGCATGAACACTGAAGCTTTCTTT

V gene: TRBV2
D gene: TRBD1
CDR3 length: 15
J gene: TRBJ2-1
clone size: NA
CDR3 protein: CASSDWDRGRNEQFF
CDR3 DNA: TGTGCCAGCAGTGATTGGGACAGGGGACGGAATGAGCAGTTCTTC

V gene: TRBV7-9
D gene: TRBD2
CDR3 length: 14
J gene: TRBJ2-1
clone size: few
CDR3 protein: CASKVAGVANEQFF
CDR3 DNA: TGTGCCAGCAAGGTAGCGGGAGTTGCAAATGAGCAGTTCTTC

V gene: TRBV7-2
D gene: TRBD1
CDR3 length: 15
J gene: TRBJ2-1
clone size: once
CDR3 protein: CASSKTGSSYNEQFF
CDR3 DNA: TGTGCCAGCAGCAAGACAGGGAGCTCCTACAATGAGCAGTTCTTC

V gene: TRBV2
D gene: NA
CDR3 length: 15
J gene: TRBJ1-2
clone size: once
CDR3 protein: CASSGTKSANYGYTF
CDR3 DNA: TGTGCCAGCAGTGGGACAAAATCAGCTAACTATGGCTACACCTTC

V gene: TRBV7-9
D gene: NA
CDR3 length: 13
J gene: TRBJ2-7
clone size: NA
CDR3 protein: CASSSEEWYEQYF
CDR3 DNA: TGTGCCAGCAGCTCGGAGGAGTGGTACGAGCAGTACTTC

V gene: TRBV20-1
D gene: TRBD2
CDR3 length: 14
J gene: TRBJ2-7
clone size: NA
CDR3 protein: CSARGPAGVHGQYF
CDR3 DNA: TGCAGTGCTAGAGGACCAGCGGGGGTACACGGGCAGTACTTC

V gene: TRBV10-3
D gene: TRBD1
CDR3 length: 15
J gene: TRBJ1-3
clone size: many
CDR3 protein: CAISESRTGGNTIYF
CDR3 DNA: TGTGCCATCAGTGAGTCTCGGACAGGGGGAAACACCATATATTTT

V gene: TRBV12-3/TRBV12-4
D gene: TRBD1
CDR3 length: 16
J gene: TRBJ2-6
clone size: NA
CDR3 protein: CASLTGGTSGANVLTF
CDR3 DNA: TGTGCCAGCCTGACAGGGGGAACCTCTGGGGCCAACGTCCTGACTTTC

V gene: TRBV20-1
D gene: TRBD2
CDR3 length: 20
J gene: TRBJ2-5
clone size: few
CDR3 protein: CSARDFSGGAHVKSRETQYF
CDR3 DNA: TGCAGTGCTAGAGATTTTAGCGGGGGGGCCCATGTAAAGAGTCGTGAGACCCAGTACTTC

V gene: TRBV28
D gene: TRBD2
CDR3 length: 14
J gene: TRBJ2-1
clone size: few
CDR3 protein: CASSSRPSGGDQFF
CDR3 DNA: TGTGCCAGCAGTTCCCGTCCCAGTGGGGGGGACCAGTTCTTC

V gene: TRBV20-1
D gene: TRBD2
CDR3 length: 16
J gene: TRBJ2-7
clone size: NA
CDR3 protein: CSARDSRAGGGYEQYF
CDR3 DNA: TGCAGTGCTAGAGATTCCCGAGCGGGGGGAGGATACGAGCAGTACTTC

V gene: TRBV20-1
D gene: TRBD1
CDR3 length: 15
J gene: TRBJ1-2
clone size: NA
CDR3 protein: CSARPTGELGYGYTF
CDR3 DNA: TGCAGTGCTCGACCGACAGGGGAGTTGGGCTATGGCTACACCTTC

V gene: TRBV3-1
D gene: NA
CDR3 length: 11
J gene: TRBJ2-5
clone size: many
CDR3 protein: CASSQEETQYF
CDR3 DNA: TGTGCCAGCAGCCAAGAGGAGACCCAGTACTTC

V gene: TRBV7-9
D gene: NA
CDR3 length: 12
J gene: TRBJ1-4
clone size: NA
CDR3 protein: CASSLTNEKLFF
CDR3 DNA: TGTGCCAGCAGCTTGACGAATGAAAAACTGTTTTTT

V gene: TRBV5-5
D gene: NA
CDR3 length: 14
J gene: TRBJ2-7
clone size: NA
CDR3 protein: CASSLDPAAYEQYF
CDR3 DNA: TGTGCCAGCAGCTTGGATCCAGCGGCTTACGAGCAGTACTTC

V gene: TRBV7-2
D gene: NA
CDR3 length: 15
J gene: TRBJ1-5
clone size: NA
CDR3 protein: CASSLAGQAGVYEHF
CDR3 DNA: TGTGCCAGCAGCTTAGCAGGTCAAGCGGGGGTCTACGAGCATTTT

V gene: TRBV12-3/TRBV12-4
D gene: TRBD2
CDR3 length: 13
J gene: TRBJ2-5
clone size: NA
CDR3 protein: CASSSLLRGDQYF
CDR3 DNA: TGTGCCAGCAGTTCCCTCCTCCGGGGGGACCAGTACTTC

V gene: TRBV30
D gene: NA
CDR3 length: 15
J gene: TRBJ1-3
clone size: NA
CDR3 protein: CAWSGWTVSGNTIYF
CDR3 DNA: TGTGCCTGGAGTGGGTGGACAGTCTCTGGAAACACCATATATTTT